These 2 T cell receptor beta chains were sequenced from one sample in a study of cytomegalovirus exposure and HLA in healthy donors. The PCR contained 60 Vbeta and 13 Jbeta primers. TCRdb's table, derived via immunoSEQ multiplex PCR, lists solely in-frame clones and lacks some. The table has 150,000 to 200,000 clones, approximately 80% seen once; the top ten hold roughly 14%. Sequencing was carried out using PBMCs. The source is a woman aged 35 to 49 in good health and CMV-seronegative.

The chain joins TRBV5-5 to TRBJ1-1; D ambiguous. CDR3 length equals 13 residues. V was cut by 3 bases and J by 5 bases, with 11 bases left in between. Germline CDR1 reads SGHKS; CDR2 reads YYEKEE (reference sequence). The CDR3 loop reads CASSSKGGTEAFF. CDR3 nucleotides: TGTGCCAGCAGCTCCAAAGGCGGGACTGAAGCTTTCTTT.

This chain joins TRBV28 and TRBJ2-2; D is unresolved. The CDR3 has 14 residues. V was cut by 8 bases and J by 2 bases, with 12 bases left in between. Germline-derived CDR1 and CDR2 are MDHEN and SYDVKM. The CDR3 DNA reads as TGTGCCAGCCTTAGGAGCCCAAACACCGGGGAGCTGTTTTTT. Its protein product is CASLRSPNTGELFF.